This TCR beta chain is from a study of beta chain features in type 1 diabetes. The CDR3 consists of 15 residues. V was cut by 4 bases and J by 1 base, with 14 bases left in between. Germline V CDR1 and CDR2: SGHRS, YFSETQ. The entirety of the isolated RNA underwent reverse transcription, so expressed TCRB transcripts were sequenced. The assay was immunoSEQ multiplex PCR, and TCRdb's table has in-frame clones only and misses some. Counted here are 250,000 to 350,000 clones, 14% occurring once; the ten biggest clones make up under 8.5%. The receptor comes from a man aged 25-45 years in good health. The rearrangement links TRBV5-1 to TRBJ1-1; the D gene is possibly TRBD1 (6 bases). The sample taken for sequencing was central memory CD4+ T cells from blood. CDR3 residues: CASSMDRLGNTEAFF. The CDR3 DNA reads TGCGCCAGCAGCATGGACAGATTGGGGAACACTGAAGCTTTCTTT. The complete variable domain, with remaining parts taken from reference TRBV5-1 and TRBJ1-1, reads KAGVTQTPRYLIKTRGQQVTLSCSPISGHRSVSWYQQTPGQGLQFLFEYFSETQRNKGNFPGRFSGRQFSNSRSEMNVSTLELGDSALYLCASSMDRLGNTEAFFGQGTRLTVV.